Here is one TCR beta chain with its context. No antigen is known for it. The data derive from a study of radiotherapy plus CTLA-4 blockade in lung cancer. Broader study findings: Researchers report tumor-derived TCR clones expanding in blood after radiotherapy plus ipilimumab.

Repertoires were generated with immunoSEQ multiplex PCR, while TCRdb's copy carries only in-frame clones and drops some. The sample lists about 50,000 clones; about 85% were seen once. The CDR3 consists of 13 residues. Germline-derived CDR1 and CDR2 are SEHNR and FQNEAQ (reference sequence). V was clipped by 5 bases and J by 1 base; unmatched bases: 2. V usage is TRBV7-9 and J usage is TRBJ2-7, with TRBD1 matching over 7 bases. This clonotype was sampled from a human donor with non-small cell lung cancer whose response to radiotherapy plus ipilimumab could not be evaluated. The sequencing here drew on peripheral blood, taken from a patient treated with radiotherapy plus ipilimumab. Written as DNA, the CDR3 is TGTGCCAGCAGCCGACAGGGATCCTACGAGCAGTACTTC. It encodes CASSRQGSYEQYF.